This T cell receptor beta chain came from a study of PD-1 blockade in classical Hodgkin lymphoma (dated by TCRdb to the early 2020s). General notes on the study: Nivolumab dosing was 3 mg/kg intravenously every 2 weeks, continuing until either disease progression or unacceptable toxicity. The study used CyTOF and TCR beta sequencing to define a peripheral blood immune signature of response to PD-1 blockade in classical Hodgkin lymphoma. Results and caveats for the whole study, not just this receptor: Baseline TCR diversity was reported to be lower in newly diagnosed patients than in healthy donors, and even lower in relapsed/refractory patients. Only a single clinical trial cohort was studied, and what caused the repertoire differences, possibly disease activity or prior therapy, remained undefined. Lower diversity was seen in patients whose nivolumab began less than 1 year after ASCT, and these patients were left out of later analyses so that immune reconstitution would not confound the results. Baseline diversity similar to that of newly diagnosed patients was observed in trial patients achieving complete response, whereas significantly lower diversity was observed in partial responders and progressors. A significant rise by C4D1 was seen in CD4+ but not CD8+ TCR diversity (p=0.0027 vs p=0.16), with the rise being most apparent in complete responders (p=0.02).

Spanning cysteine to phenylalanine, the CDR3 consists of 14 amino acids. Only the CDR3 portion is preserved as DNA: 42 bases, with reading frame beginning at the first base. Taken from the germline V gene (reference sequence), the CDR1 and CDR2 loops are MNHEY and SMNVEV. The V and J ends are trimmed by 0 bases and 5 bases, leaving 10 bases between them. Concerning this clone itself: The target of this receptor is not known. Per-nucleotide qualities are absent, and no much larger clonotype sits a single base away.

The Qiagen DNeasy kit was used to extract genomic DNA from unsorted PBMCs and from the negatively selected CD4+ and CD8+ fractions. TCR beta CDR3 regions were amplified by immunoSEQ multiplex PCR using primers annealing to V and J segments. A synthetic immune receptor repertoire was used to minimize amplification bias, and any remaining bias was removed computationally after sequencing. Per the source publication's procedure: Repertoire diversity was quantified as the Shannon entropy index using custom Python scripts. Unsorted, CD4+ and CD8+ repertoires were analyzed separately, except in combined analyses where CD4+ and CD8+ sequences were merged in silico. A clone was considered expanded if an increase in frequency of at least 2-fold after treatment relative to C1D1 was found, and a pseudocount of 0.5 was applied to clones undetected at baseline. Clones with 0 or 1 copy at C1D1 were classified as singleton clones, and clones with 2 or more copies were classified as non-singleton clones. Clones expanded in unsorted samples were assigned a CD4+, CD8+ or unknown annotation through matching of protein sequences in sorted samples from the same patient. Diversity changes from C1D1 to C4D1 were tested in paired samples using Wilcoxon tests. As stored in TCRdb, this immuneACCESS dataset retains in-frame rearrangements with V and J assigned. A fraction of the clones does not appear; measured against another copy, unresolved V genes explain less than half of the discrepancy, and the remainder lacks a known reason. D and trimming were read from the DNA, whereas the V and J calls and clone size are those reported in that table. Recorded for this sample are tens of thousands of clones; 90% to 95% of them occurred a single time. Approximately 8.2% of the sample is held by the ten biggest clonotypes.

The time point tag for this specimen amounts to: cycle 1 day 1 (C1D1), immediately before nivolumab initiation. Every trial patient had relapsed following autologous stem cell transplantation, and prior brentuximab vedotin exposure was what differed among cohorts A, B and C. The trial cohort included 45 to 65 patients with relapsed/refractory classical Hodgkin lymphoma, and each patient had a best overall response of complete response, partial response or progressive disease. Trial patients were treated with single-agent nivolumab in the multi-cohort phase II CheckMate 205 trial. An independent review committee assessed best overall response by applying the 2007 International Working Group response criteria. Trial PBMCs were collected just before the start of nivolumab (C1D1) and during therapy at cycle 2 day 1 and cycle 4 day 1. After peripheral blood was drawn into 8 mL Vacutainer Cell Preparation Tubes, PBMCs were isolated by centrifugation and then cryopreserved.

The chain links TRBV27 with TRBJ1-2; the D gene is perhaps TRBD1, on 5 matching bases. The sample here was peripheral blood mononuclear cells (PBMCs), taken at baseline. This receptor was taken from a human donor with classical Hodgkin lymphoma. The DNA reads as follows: TGTGCCAGCAGTTTATCGGGACCGACTTATGGCTACACCTTC. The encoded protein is CASSLSGPTYGYTF.